Sequencing of this TCR beta chain was carried out in a study of cytomegalovirus exposure and HLA in healthy donors. The PCR contained 60 Vbeta and 13 Jbeta primers. Per the original methods: In a later analysis, around 10 million of tens of millions of unique beta chains occurred in at least two donors. The assay was immunoSEQ multiplex PCR, and TCRdb's table has in-frame clones only and misses some. The DNA was the basis for D and trimming; V, J and clone size are from that table. In the table there are about 190,000 clones, around four fifths of which are singletons. Germline loops: CDR1 MNHNY, CDR2 SVGAGI (reference sequence). The V and J ends lost 4 bases and 4 bases respectively, with 11 bases between them. The CDR3 runs 14 residues.

This receptor was obtained from a woman in her 50s in good health and CMV-seropositive. The chain carries TRBV6-6 and TRBJ1-5, with TRBD1 as a possible D gene (6 bases). Specimen: PBMCs. The CDR3 DNA sequence: TGTGCCAGCAGTTTGACAGGAAATAATCAGCCCCAGCATTTT. Protein sequence: CASSLTGNNQPQHF.